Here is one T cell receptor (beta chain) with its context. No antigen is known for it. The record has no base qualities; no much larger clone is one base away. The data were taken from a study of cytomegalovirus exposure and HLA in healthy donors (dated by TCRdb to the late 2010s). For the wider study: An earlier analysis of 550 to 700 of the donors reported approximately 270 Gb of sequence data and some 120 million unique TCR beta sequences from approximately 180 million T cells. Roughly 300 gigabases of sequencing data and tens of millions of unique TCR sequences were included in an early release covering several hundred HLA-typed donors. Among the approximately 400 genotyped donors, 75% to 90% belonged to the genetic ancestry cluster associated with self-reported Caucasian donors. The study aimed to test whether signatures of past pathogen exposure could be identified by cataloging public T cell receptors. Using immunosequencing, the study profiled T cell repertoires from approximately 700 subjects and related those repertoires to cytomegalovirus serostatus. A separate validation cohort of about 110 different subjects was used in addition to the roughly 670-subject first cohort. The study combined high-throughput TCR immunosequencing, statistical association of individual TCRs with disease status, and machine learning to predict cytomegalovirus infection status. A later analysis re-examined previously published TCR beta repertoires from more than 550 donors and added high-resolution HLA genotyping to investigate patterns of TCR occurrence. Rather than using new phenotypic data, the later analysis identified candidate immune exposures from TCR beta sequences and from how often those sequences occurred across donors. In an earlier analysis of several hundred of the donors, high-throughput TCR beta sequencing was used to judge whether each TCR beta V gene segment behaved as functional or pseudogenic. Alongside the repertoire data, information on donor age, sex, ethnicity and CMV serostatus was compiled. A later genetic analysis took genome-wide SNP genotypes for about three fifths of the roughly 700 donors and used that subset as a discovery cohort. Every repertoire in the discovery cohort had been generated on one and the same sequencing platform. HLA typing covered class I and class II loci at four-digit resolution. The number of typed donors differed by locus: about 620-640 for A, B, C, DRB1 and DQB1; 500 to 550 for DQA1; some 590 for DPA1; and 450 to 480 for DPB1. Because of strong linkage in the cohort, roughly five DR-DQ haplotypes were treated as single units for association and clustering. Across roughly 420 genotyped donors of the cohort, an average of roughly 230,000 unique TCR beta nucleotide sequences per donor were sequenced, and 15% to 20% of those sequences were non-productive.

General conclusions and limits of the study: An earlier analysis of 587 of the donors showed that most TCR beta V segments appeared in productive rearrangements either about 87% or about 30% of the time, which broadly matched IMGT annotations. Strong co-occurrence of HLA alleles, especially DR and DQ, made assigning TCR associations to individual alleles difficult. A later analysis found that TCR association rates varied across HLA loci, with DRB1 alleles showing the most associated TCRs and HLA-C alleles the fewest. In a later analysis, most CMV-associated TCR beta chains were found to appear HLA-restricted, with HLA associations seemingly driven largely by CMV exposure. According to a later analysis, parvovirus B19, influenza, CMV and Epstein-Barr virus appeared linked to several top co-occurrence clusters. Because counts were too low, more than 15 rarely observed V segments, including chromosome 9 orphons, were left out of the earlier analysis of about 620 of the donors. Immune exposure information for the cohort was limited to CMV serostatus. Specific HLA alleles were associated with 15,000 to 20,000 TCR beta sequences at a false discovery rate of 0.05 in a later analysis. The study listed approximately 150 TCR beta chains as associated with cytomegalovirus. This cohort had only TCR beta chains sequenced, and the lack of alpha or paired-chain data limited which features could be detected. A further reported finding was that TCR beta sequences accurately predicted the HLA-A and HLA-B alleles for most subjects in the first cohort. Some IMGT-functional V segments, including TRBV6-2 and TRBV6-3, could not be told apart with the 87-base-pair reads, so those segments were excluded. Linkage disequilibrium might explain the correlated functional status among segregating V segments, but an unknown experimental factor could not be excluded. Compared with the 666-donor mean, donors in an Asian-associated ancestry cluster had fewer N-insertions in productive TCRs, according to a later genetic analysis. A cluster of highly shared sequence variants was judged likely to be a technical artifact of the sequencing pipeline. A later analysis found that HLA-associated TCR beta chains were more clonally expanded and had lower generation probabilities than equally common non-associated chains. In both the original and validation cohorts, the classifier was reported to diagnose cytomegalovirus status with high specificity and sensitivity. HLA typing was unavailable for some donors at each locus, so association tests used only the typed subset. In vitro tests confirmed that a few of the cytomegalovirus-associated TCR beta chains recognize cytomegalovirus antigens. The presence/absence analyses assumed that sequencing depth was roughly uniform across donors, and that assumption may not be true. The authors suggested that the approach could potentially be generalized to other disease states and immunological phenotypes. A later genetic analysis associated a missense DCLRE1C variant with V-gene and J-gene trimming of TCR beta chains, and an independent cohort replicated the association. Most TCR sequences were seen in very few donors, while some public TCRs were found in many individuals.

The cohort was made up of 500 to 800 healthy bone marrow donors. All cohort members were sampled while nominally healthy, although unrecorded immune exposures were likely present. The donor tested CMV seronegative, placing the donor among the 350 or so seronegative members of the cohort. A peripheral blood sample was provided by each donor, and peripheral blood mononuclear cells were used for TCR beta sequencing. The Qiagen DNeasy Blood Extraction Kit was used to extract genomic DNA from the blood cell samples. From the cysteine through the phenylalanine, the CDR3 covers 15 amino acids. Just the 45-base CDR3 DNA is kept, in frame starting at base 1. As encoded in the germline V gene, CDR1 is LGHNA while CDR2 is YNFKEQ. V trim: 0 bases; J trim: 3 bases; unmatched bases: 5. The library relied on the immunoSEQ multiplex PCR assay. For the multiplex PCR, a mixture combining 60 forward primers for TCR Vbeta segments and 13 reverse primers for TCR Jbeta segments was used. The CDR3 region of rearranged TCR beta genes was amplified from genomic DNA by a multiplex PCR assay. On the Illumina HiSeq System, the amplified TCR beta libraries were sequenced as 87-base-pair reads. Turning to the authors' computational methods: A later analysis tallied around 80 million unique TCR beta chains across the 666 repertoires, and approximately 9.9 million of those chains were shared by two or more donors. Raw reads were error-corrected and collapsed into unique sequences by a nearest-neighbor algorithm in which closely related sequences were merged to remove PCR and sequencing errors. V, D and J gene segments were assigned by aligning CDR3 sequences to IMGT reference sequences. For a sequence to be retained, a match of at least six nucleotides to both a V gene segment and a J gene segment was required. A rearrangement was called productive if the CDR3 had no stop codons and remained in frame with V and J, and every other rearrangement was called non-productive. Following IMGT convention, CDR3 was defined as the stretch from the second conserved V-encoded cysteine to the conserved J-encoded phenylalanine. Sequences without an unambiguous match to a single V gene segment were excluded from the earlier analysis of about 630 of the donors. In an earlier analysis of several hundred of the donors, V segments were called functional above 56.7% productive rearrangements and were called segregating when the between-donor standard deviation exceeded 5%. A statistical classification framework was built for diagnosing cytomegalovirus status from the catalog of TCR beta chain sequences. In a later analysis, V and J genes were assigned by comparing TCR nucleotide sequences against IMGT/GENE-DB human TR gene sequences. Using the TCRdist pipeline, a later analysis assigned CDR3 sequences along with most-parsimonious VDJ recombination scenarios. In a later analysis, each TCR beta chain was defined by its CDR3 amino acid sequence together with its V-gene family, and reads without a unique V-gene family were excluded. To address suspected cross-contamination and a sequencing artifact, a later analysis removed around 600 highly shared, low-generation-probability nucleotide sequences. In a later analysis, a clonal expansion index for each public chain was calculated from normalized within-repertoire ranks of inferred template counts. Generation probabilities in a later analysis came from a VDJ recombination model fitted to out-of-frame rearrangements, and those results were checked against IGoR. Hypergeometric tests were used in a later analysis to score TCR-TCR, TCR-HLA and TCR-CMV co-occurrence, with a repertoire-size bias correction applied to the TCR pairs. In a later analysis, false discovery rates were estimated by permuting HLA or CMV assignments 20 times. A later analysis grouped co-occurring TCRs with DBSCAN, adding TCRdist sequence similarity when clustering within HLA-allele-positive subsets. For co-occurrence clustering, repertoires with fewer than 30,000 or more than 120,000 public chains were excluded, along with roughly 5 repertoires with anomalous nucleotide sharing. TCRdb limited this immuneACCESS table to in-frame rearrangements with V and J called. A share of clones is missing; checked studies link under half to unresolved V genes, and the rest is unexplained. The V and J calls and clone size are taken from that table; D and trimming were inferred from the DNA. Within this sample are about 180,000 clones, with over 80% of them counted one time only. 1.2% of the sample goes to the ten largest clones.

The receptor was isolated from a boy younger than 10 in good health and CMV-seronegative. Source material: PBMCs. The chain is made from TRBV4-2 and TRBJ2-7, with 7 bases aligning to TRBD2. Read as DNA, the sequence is TGTGCCAGCAGCCAAGACTGGGGGGGGGTCTACGAGCAGTACTTC. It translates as CASSQDWGGVYEQYF.